This record concerns one TCR beta chain sequence. The data derive from a study of control samples from healthy donors and cancer patients. Sequencing used immunoSEQ multiplex PCR; TCRdb keeps in-frame clones, though not all of them. The sample yields about 100,000 clones, approximately 84% seen once. The CDR3 totals 13 residues. The ends were cut back, 0 bases at V and 1 base at J, with 4 bases in the middle. The V gene's germline CDR1 is MNHEY and CDR2 SMNVEV (reference sequence). The clonotype originates from a woman between 50 and 59 years old in good health. The rearrangement links TRBV27 to TRBJ2-7; D not certain. Material: blood. The CDR3 bases are TGTGCCAGCAGTTTATCTGGATCCTACGAGCAGTACTTC. This codes for CASSLSGSYEQYF.